These 29 T cell receptor beta chains were all obtained from the same sample, sequenced in a study of blood T cell repertoires in COVID-19. Generated by immunoSEQ multiplex PCR, the TCRdb table keeps only in-frame clones and is missing some. Among approximately 280,000 clones listed, about 89% were seen once. Sequencing input: PBMCs or T cells enriched from blood (not recorded which). The receptors come from a woman younger than 30 who had recovered from COVID-19.

The rearrangement joins TRBV5-4 to TRBJ1-1, with TRBD1 matching over 8 bases. Trimming cost V 0 bases and J 4 bases; bases outside gene matches: 2. The germline V gene has CDR1 SGHNT and CDR2 YYREEE (reference sequence). There are 14 residues in the CDR3. Written as DNA, the CDR3 is TGTGCCAGCAGCTTGGGGACAGGGTTCACTGAAGCTTTCTTT. Translated: CASSLGTGFTEAFF. The entire variable domain, with the rest obtained from reference TRBV5-4 and TRBJ1-1, is as follows: ETGVTQSPTHLIKTRGQQVTLRCSSQSGHNTVSWYQQALGQGPQFIFQYYREEENGRGNFPPRFSGLQFPNYSSELNVNALELDDSALYLCASSLGTGFTEAFFGQGTRLTVV.

This clone showed up just a few times. The gene calls are TRBV28 and TRBJ2-5; TRBD1 is a possible D gene (5 bases). Germline V gene data show CDR1 as MDHEN and CDR2 as SYDVKM. This CDR3 has 19 amino acids. Trimming removed 7 bases from V and 0 bases from J, with 27 bases in between. The CDR3 DNA sequence: TGTGCCAGCAACCGTATTAATATGGGGCTAAAAGATTACCAAGAGACCCAGTACTTC. As protein: CASNRINMGLKDYQETQYF.

The chain has TRBV5-1 and TRBJ1-2; the match to TRBD1 covers 9 bases. CDR3 size: 16 residues. Trimming took 1 base from V and 7 from J; bases not matched to a gene: 11. The V gene's germline CDR1 is SGHRS and CDR2 YFSETQ. The CDR3 DNA sequence: TGCGCCAGCAGCTTGCCCGGGACAGGGTTGTTCGGTGGCTACACCTTC. Translated, it gives CASSLPGTGLFGGYTF.

The chain is built from TRBV12-3 or TRBV12-4 and TRBJ2-3; D possibly corresponds to TRBD2 (5 bases). With 6 bases removed from V and 3 bases from J, the gap between germline ends came to 7 bases. The CDR3 loop spans 12 amino acids. The CDR3, as DNA: TGTGCCAGCAGCCGAGGGACAGATACGCAGTATTTT. Amino acid sequence: CASSRGTDTQYF.

This clone has only a few counts. V gene TRBV19 combines with J gene TRBJ2-5; 7 positions match TRBD1. V lost 6 bases to trimming and J lost 4 bases; unmatched junction nucleotides: 8. The CDR3 runs 14 residues. The germline V gene encodes CDR1 LNHDA and CDR2 SQIVND (reference sequence). CDR3 nucleotide sequence: TGTGCCAGTAGGACAGACAGGGCCTTAGAGACCCAGTACTTC. It codes for CASRTDRALETQYF.

This sequence joins TRBV5-1 and TRBJ2-7; tentatively, D is TRBD2 (6 bases). The V gene lost 0 bases and the J gene lost 6 bases, with 16 bases spanning the gap. CDR3 size: 15 residues. In germline, CDR1 is SGHRS, CDR2 YFSETQ. The CDR3 region is CASSLAWRGEGEQYF. The CDR3 region has the DNA TGCGCCAGCAGCTTGGCATGGCGGGGCGAGGGCGAGCAGTACTTC.

V usage is TRBV9 and J usage is TRBJ2-3; tentatively, D is TRBD2 (6 bases). V lost 3 bases to trimming and J lost 1 base, with 15 bases between them. Germline assignment: CDR1 SGDLS and CDR2 YYNGEE. This CDR3 is built from 16 residues. The CDR3 reads CASSARLVGGTDTQYF. In DNA form, the CDR3 reads TGTGCCAGCAGCGCCCGACTAGTAGGGGGCACAGATACGCAGTATTTT. The full variable domain, with the rest looked up from reference TRBV9 and TRBJ2-3, is DSGVTQTPKHLITATGQRVTLRCSPRSGDLSVYWYQQSLDQGLQFLIQYYNGEERAKGNILERFSAQQFPDLHSELNLSSLELGDSALYFCASSARLVGGTDTQYFGPGTRLTVL.

The V and J genes are TRBV11-2 and TRBJ1-2; tentative D call: TRBD1 (6 bases). The CDR3 spans 14 residues. Germline loops: CDR1 SGHAT, CDR2 FQNNGV. The V gene lost 1 base and the J gene lost 3 bases, with 9 bases spanning the gap. Written as DNA, the CDR3 is TGTGCCAGCAGCTTAGCGGCAGGGGACTATGGCTACACCTTC. Protein sequence: CASSLAAGDYGYTF.

The chain recombines TRBV10-1 with TRBJ2-1; TRBD2 matches 8 bases. In germline, CDR1 is WNHNN, CDR2 SYGVQD (reference sequence). The CDR3 is 16 amino acids. V lost 4 bases, J lost 8 bases, and 13 bases stayed unmatched. CDR3 DNA: TGCGCCAGCAGTGTAAGTAGCGGGGACGGTGTGGATGAGCAGTTCTTC. It translates to CASSVSSGDGVDEQFF.

This rearrangement joins TRBV3-1 (or the pseudogene TRBV3-2) to TRBJ2-1; TRBD1 is a possible D gene (6 bases). CDR1 is LGHDT, CDR2 YNNKEL, per germline (reference sequence). V lost 0 bases, J lost 0 bases, and 15 bases lay in between. This CDR3 has 18 residues. CDR3 region: CASSQDLGGRSSYNEQFF. The DNA of the CDR3 is TGTGCCAGCAGCCAAGATCTAGGGGGAAGGAGCTCCTACAATGAGCAGTTCTTC.

The CDR3 spells CASSLGGGTSVVDTQYF. The CDR3 DNA reads TGTGCCAGCAGCTTAGGGGGGGGGACTAGCGTTGTAGATACGCAGTATTTT. The chain couples TRBV11-2 to TRBJ2-3; 10 bases fit TRBD2. Germline trimming cut 1 base from V and 5 bases from J; bases unmatched to any gene: 9. Germline CDR1 reads SGHAT; CDR2 reads FQNNGV. CDR3 length: 17 residues.

The chain employs TRBV5-1 and TRBJ2-2, with 7 positions matching TRBD2. Per the germline V gene, CDR1 is SGHRS and CDR2 is YFSETQ. The CDR3 loop spans 15 amino acids. Unmatched junction bases numbered 5, after V lost 5 bases and J lost 1 base. The CDR3 protein is CASRPREGNTGELFF. The CDR3 nucleotides read TGCGCCAGCAGACCGAGGGAGGGGAACACCGGGGAGCTGTTTTTT. The full variable domain, rest sourced from reference TRBV5-1 and TRBJ2-2, is KAGVTQTPRYLIKTRGQQVTLSCSPISGHRSVSWYQQTPGQGLQFLFEYFSETQRNKGNFPGRFSGRQFSNSRSEMNVSTLELGDSALYLCASRPREGNTGELFFGEGSRLTVL.

Only one count was recorded for this clone. This chain links TRBV19 with TRBJ1-3; D is unclear. The CDR3 is made up of 15 amino acids. From germline, CDR1 is LNHDA and CDR2 SQIVND (reference sequence). Trimming left V 4 bases short and J 0 bases short, with 10 bases between. The CDR3 sequence: CASSSQANSGNTIYF. CDR3 nucleotides: TGTGCCAGTAGTAGCCAGGCGAACTCTGGAAACACCATATATTTT.

The V call is TRBV27, the J call TRBJ1-1; D is unresolved. Between the trimmed V and J ends, which lost 5 bases and 7 bases, there was a span of 14 bases. There are 13 residues in the CDR3. Germline CDR1 is MNHEY and CDR2 is SMNVEV (reference sequence). CDR3 sequence reads: CASSRTDGSEAFF. DNA of the CDR3: TGTGCCAGCAGTCGTACCGACGGGAGTGAAGCTTTCTTT.

The chain employs TRBV4-3 and TRBJ1-2; D remains ambiguous. Trimming removed 5 bases from V and 1 base from J, with 11 bases in between. CDR1 LGHNA and CDR2 YSLEER come from the germline V gene. The CDR3 is 14 residues long. CDR3 nucleotides: TGCGCCAGCAGCACCGGAGGGATTAACTATGGCTACACCTTC. This encodes CASSTGGINYGYTF.

V and J are TRBV30 and TRBJ1-1, with a possible D match to TRBD1 (5 bases). Germline CDR1 is GTSNPN and CDR2 is SVGIG (reference sequence). Trimming cost V 2 bases and J 0 bases, with 7 bases left between them. This CDR3 spans 13 amino acids. CDR3 protein: CAWSRGLNTEAFF. CDR3 bases: TGTGCCTGGAGTAGGGGTCTGAACACTGAAGCTTTCTTT.

J is TRBJ1-4 and V is TRBV28; 8 nucleotides line up with TRBD1. After removal of 7 bases from V and 3 bases from J, the junction contained 13 bases not matched to a gene. Germline V lookup: CDR1 MDHEN, CDR2 SYDVKM. The CDR3 is 17 residues long. CDR3 DNA sequence: TGTGCCAGCACTTTTGGTTGGCAGGGGGCGTCTAATGAAAAACTGTTTTTT. It codes for CASTFGWQGASNEKLFF.

In this sample, this clone turned up a few times. The rearrangement joins TRBV9 to TRBJ1-3; 9 bases align to TRBD1. Germline values: CDR1 SGDLS, CDR2 YYNGEE. This CDR3 region has 19 residues. With 0 bases clipped from V and 0 bases from J, the junction kept 10 bases outside the gene matches. The CDR3 is CASSVGTGDNPFSGNTIYF. CDR3 in DNA: TGTGCCAGCAGCGTAGGGACAGGGGATAACCCTTTCTCTGGAAACACCATATATTTT.

The chain combines TRBV4-3 with TRBJ2-2; 9 nucleotides align to TRBD1. This CDR3 spans 18 amino acids. From germline, CDR1 is LGHNA and CDR2 YSLEER. V lost 1 base and J lost 7; bases outside the gene matches: 13. This CDR3 is CASSQAARRDRDNGELFF. The CDR3 coding sequence is TGCGCCAGCAGCCAAGCGGCCCGGCGGGACAGGGATAACGGGGAGCTGTTTTTT.

The chain combines TRBV7-3 with TRBJ2-1; no clear D. V was pared by 2 bases and J by 11 bases, with 13 bases between. The V gene's germline CDR1 is SGHTA and CDR2 FQGTGA. CDR3 length: 13 amino acids. CDR3 amino acids: CASSLSGVTQQFF. CDR3 nucleotides: TGTGCCAGCAGCTTATCCGGCGTGACTCAGCAGTTCTTC.

This clone was seen a few times. This chain joins TRBV4-1 and TRBJ1-2; D is ambiguous. V shed 0 bases and J shed 3 bases, with 5 bases lying between them. This CDR3 region has 13 residues. CDR1 MGHRA and CDR2 YSYEKL come from the germline V gene. This CDR3 is CASSQEYYYGYTF. The DNA for the CDR3 is TGCGCCAGCAGCCAAGAGTATTACTATGGCTACACCTTC.

This rearrangement joins TRBV12-3 or TRBV12-4 to TRBJ1-1, with TRBD1 identical over 8 bases. V dropped 6 bases and J dropped 7; count of bases not matched to a gene: 1. The CDR3 runs to 11 residues. As DNA, the CDR3 is TGTGCCAGCAGAACAGGGGGTGAAGCTTTCTTT. This sequence encodes CASRTGGEAFF.

CDR3 DNA: TGTGCCAGCAGTTTATGGTACGGGGGGGCCGACAATGAGCAGTTCTTC. Translation gives CASSLWYGGADNEQFF. V gene TRBV27 combines with J gene TRBJ2-1; 8 bases agree with TRBD2. CDR3 length: 16 amino acids. CDR1 and CDR2 (germline): MNHEY, SMNVEV (reference sequence). The trim removed 1 base at V and 5 bases at J, leaving 7 bases unmatched.

The chain recombines TRBV2 with TRBJ2-3; 7 positions match TRBD2. Trimming cost V 0 bases and J 9 bases; bases outside gene matches: 3. Germline CDR1 SNHLY, CDR2 FYNNEI. This CDR3 contains 13 residues. The CDR3 nucleotides are TGTGCCAGCAGTGAAGCGCACGGGGGGACGCAGTATTTT. This codes for CASSEAHGGTQYF.

The CDR3 DNA is TGCGCCAGCAGCCTAGTACCGACAGAAGACTACACCTTC. It yields the protein CASSLVPTEDYTF. The V gene is TRBV5-1, the J gene TRBJ1-2; weak D call: TRBD1 (5 bases). The CDR3 length is 13 residues. Germline V CDR1 and CDR2: SGHRS, YFSETQ. The V gene lost 4 bases and the J gene lost 10 bases, with 17 bases spanning the gap.

The chain combines TRBV27 with TRBJ2-1, with 9 bases that match TRBD2. V shed 5 bases and J 2 bases; nucleotides not matched to a gene: 25. This CDR3 region has 22 residues. The germline V gene has CDR1 MNHEY and CDR2 SMNVEV (reference sequence). CDR3 DNA sequence: TGTGCCAGCAGTCTAATACCCCCGTTGGGGTTGGAGACTAGCGGTACCTACAATGAGCAGTTCTTC. Its translation is CASSLIPPLGLETSGTYNEQFF.

The J gene is TRBJ2-1, the V gene TRBV7-6; 12 bases line up with TRBD1. With 5 bases clipped from V and 6 bases from J, the junction kept 11 bases outside the gene matches. This CDR3 is built from 17 residues. CDR1 is SGHVS and CDR2 is FNYEAQ in the germline V gene. CDR3 region: CASSKTGTGGRFNEQFF. The CDR3 bases are TGTGCCAGCAGCAAGACCGGGACAGGGGGCCGGTTCAATGAGCAGTTCTTC. The full variable domain, in which reference TRBV7-6 and TRBJ2-1 provide the parts outside the CDR3, is GAGVSQSPRYKVTKRGQDVALRCDPISGHVSLYWYRQALGQGPEFLTYFNYEAQQDKSGLPNDRFSAERPEGSISTLTIQRTEQRDSAMYRCASSKTGTGGRFNEQFFGPGTRLTVL.

Worth noting for this clone: The sample contains more than one DNA sequence encoding this CDR3. The rearrangement uses TRBV9 and TRBJ1-1, with a weak D call TRBD1 (5 bases). The germline CDR1 and CDR2 sequences are SGDLS and YYNGEE. Trimming removed 2 bases at V and 0 bases at J, with 11 bases between. This CDR3 has 15 amino acids. CDR3: CASSVGGGMNTEAFF. CDR3 nucleotide sequence: TGTGCCAGCAGCGTTGGGGGAGGAATGAACACTGAAGCTTTCTTT.

V is TRBV6-5 and J is TRBJ2-3, with 13 positions matching TRBD2. The junction had 7 bases not matched to a gene; V was cut back by 4 bases and J by 6 bases. The CDR3 has 16 amino acids. Looked up from germline, CDR1 is MNHEY and CDR2 is SVGAGI. Written as DNA, the CDR3 is TGTGCCAGCAGTTGGCGGACTAGCGGGAGTTCGGATACGCAGTATTTT. Its translation is CASSWRTSGSSDTQYF.